These 13 T cell receptor beta chains were sequenced from one sample in a study of shared clonotypes between healthy human individuals. Sequencing was performed with immunoSEQ multiplex PCR; in TCRdb, only in-frame clones are kept and a portion is missing. The sample lists 1 million to 1.3 million clones, around 78% occurring once. The material sequenced was memory CD4+ T cells from PBMCs. The sample's subset: CD45RA-negative fraction. The receptors were gathered from a man between 18 and 35 years old in good health. Some clones in this sample may be carry-over from other donors' samples.

The CDR3 DNA sequence: TGTGCCAGCAGCGTAATTCAGACGAACACTGAAGCTTTCTTT. Residues: CASSVIQTNTEAFF. The V gene is TRBV9, the J gene TRBJ1-1, with no clear D. The germline gives CDR1 SGDLS, CDR2 YYNGEE. This CDR3 has 14 residues. Trimming removed 1 base at V and 1 base at J, with 8 bases between.

J is TRBJ2-1 and V is TRBV19; 7 bases agree with TRBD2. Trimming removed 5 bases from V and 2 bases from J; junction bases left unmatched: 9. Germline CDR1 is LNHDA and CDR2 is SQIVND (reference sequence). The CDR3 contains 16 residues. The CDR3 sequence: CASSQGASGAYNEQFF. The DNA for the CDR3 is TGTGCCAGTAGTCAAGGGGCTAGCGGCGCCTACAATGAGCAGTTCTTC.

The chain uses TRBV27 and TRBJ2-7; no definite D call. Deletions cut 4 bases from V and 1 base from J, with 11 bases between. Looked up from germline, CDR1 is MNHEY and CDR2 is SMNVEV (reference sequence). This CDR3 comprises 14 residues. Here the CDR3 DNA reads TGTGCCAGCAGTTCGACGACCGGGTCCTACGAGCAGTACTTC. Residues: CASSSTTGSYEQYF.

With regard to this clone: Other DNA variants within this sample encode the same CDR3. The J gene is TRBJ1-1, the V gene TRBV28; 9 bases are shared with TRBD1. After removal of 5 bases from V and 5 bases from J, the junction contained 6 bases not matched to a gene. This CDR3 contains 14 residues. The germline gives CDR1 MDHEN, CDR2 SYDVKM. The CDR3 DNA reads as TGTGCCAGCAGTCTGACAGGGGGTTGGACTGAAGCTTTCTTT. As protein: CASSLTGGWTEAFF.

CDR3 in amino acids: CASNFDSGNPYEQYF. CDR3 nucleotides: TGTGCCAGCAACTTTGATAGCGGGAATCCCTACGAGCAGTACTTC. The chain joins TRBV7-2 to TRBJ2-7, with 8 bases matching TRBD2. The CDR3 covers 15 residues. Germline V gene data show CDR1 as SGHTA and CDR2 as FQGNSA. The junction had 10 bases not matched to a gene; V was cut back by 7 bases and J by 2 bases.

The chain combines TRBV12-5 with TRBJ2-2, with D unclear. Germline CDR1 LGHNT, CDR2 FRNRAP. Trimming stripped 2 bases from V and 7 bases from J, with 5 bases between. CDR3 length: 12 amino acids. In DNA form, the CDR3 reads TGTGCTAGTGGTTTGTGGGGCGGGGAGCTGTTTTTT. It codes for CASGLWGGELFF.

The V call is TRBV4-3, the J call TRBJ2-7; a weak D match, TRBD2 (6 bases). V dropped 1 base and J dropped 3 bases, with 22 bases sitting between them. Looked up from germline, CDR1 is LGHNA and CDR2 is YSLEER. This CDR3 has 18 residues. The DNA of the CDR3 is TGCGCCAGCAGCCAAGGTCATACCGGGGGTCTCTCGTTCTACGAGCAGTACTTC. As protein: CASSQGHTGGLSFYEQYF.

The rearrangement links TRBV5-4 to TRBJ2-1; D gene uncertain. The CDR3 contains 12 residues. From germline, CDR1 is SGHNT and CDR2 YYREEE (reference sequence). Trimming removed 0 bases at V and 4 bases at J, with 2 bases between. The CDR3 nucleotides are TGTGCCAGCAGCTTGGAATACAATGAGCAGTTCTTC. It is translated as CASSLEYNEQFF.

This chain links TRBV7-6 with TRBJ1-4; D possibly corresponds to TRBD1 (6 bases). V lost 1 base, J lost 8 bases, and 14 bases lay in between. Germline values: CDR1 SGHVS, CDR2 FNYEAQ. This CDR3 has 15 amino acids. CDR3 sequence: CASSLVPTGREKLFF. CDR3 DNA: TGTGCCAGCAGCTTAGTCCCAACAGGGCGGGAAAAACTGTTTTTT.

J is TRBJ1-4 and V is TRBV7-2, with D perhaps TRBD1 (5 bases). The CDR3 has 14 residues. Per the germline V gene, CDR1 is SGHTA and CDR2 is FQGNSA. Trimming removed 5 bases at V and 9 bases at J, with 16 bases between. CDR3 loop: CASSLGGLGKKLFF. The CDR3, as DNA: TGTGCCAGCAGCCTGGGGGGTCTAGGGAAAAAACTGTTTTTT.

V gene TRBV14 combines with J gene TRBJ1-4, with 9 positions matching TRBD1. Germline CDR1 SGHDN, CDR2 FVKESK. V trimming: 2 bases; J trimming: 5 bases; junction bases outside the gene matches: 6. The CDR3 covers 16 residues. The CDR3 sequence: CASSQNGQGTNEKLFF. The CDR3 region has the DNA TGTGCCAGCAGCCAAAACGGACAGGGGACAAATGAAAAACTGTTTTTT.

This clone appeared a single time. The chain has TRBV4-3 and TRBJ1-3; the D gene is possibly TRBD1 (5 bases). This CDR3 contains 17 residues. V lost 4 bases to trimming and J lost 0 bases, with 16 bases between them. In germline, CDR1 is LGHNA, CDR2 YSLEER. The CDR3 DNA is TGCGCCAGCAGCCGGAATGCGGGGGAGAGCTCTGGAAACACCATATATTTT. It yields the protein CASSRNAGESSGNTIYF.

The CDR3 nucleotides are TGTGCCAGCAGCTTCCTCCCGACAGGGGGCGCGTACGAGCAGTACTTC. Residues: CASSFLPTGGAYEQYF. The chain is built from TRBV7-2 and TRBJ2-7; 10 nucleotides line up with TRBD1. Trimming took 3 bases from V and 4 from J; bases not matched to a gene: 9. CDR1 and CDR2 (germline): SGHTA, FQGNSA. This CDR3 comprises 16 residues.